A single TCR beta chain is shown here with its context. The data stem from a study of blood T cell repertoires in COVID-19. Cohorts were based on clinical histories the participants reported. Sequencing was performed with immunoSEQ multiplex PCR; in TCRdb, only in-frame clones are kept and a portion is missing. The sample holds roughly 200,000 clones; 87% are singletons and the top ten take approximately 2%. V shed 6 bases and J shed 1 base, with 15 bases lying between them. CDR1 is LGHNT, CDR2 FRNRAP, per germline. This CDR3 is built from 15 residues. V and J are TRBV12-5 and TRBJ1-1; weak D call: TRBD1 (6 bases). The receptor was derived from a woman aged 25 to 39 who had recovered from COVID-19. The sequenced sample was PBMCs or T cells enriched from blood (not recorded which). CDR3 nucleotide sequence: TGTGCTAGTGGATCCTCCGCGACAGGGAACACTGAAGCTTTCTTT. The encoded protein is CASGSSATGNTEAFF.